These 13 T cell receptor beta chains share one sample of origin, sequenced in a study of T cell repertoires in cytomegalovirus infection. TCRdb re-called the reads through MiXCR, storing one row per CDR3 protein. Of about 220,000 distinct CDR3 sequences in the sample, about 38% were seen once. No cognate antigen is known for these TCRs. Material: CD8+ T cells from cultured PBMCs, obtained from culture after CMV antigen stimulation. These receptor sequences come from a human donor in good health (CMV status not recorded). Some clones in this sample may be carry-over from other donors' samples.

The chain carries TRBV5-6 and TRBJ2-7; D gene uncertain. The CDR3 spans 13 residues. The V end was cut by 0 bases, the J end by 7 bases, with 11 bases between. The germline gives CDR1 SGHDT, CDR2 YYEEEE. The CDR3 coding sequence is TGTGCCAGCAGCTTGGCAAGAACGCGAGAGCAGTACTTC. This gives the protein CASSLARTREQYF.

This clonotype appeared a few times. This sequence joins TRBV11-2 and TRBJ2-5, with 7 bases fitting TRBD1. V dropped 2 bases and J dropped 1; count of bases not matched to a gene: 1. The CDR3 runs 14 residues. Germline-derived CDR1 and CDR2 are SGHAT and FQNNGV. The DNA for the CDR3 is TGTGCCAGCAGCTTATCAGGGGGCCAAGAGACCCAGTACTTC. Amino acids: CASSLSGGQETQYF.

V usage is TRBV5-6 and J usage is TRBJ2-1; D unclear. Germline V gene lookup returns CDR1 SGHDT and CDR2 YYEEEE. The CDR3 length is 15 residues. Trimming removed 4 bases at V and 4 bases at J, with 15 bases between. CDR3 nucleotides: TGTGCCAGCAGCGTGACTGGGCAAGCTTACAATGAGCAGTTCTTC. Translated: CASSVTGQAYNEQFF.

The chain carries TRBV28 and TRBJ2-7, with TRBD1 matching 7 bases. The CDR3 runs 16 residues. Germline assignment: CDR1 MDHEN and CDR2 SYDVKM. After removal of 4 bases from V and 3 bases from J, the junction contained 12 bases not matched to a gene. The CDR3 here is CASSWPGGSTFYEQYF. In DNA, the CDR3 is TGTGCCAGCAGTTGGCCAGGGGGAAGCACATTCTACGAGCAGTACTTC.

The gene calls are TRBV13 and TRBJ2-7; tentative D call: TRBD1 (5 bases). Trimming stripped 1 base from V and 0 bases from J, with 13 bases between. This CDR3 region has 16 residues. CDR1 and CDR2 (germline): PRHDT, FYEKMQ (reference sequence). The CDR3 region is CASSLEGRARSYEQYF. As DNA, the CDR3 is TGTGCCAGCAGCTTAGAAGGCAGGGCCCGCTCCTACGAGCAGTACTTC.

Notes on this clonotype: The junction shows a germline mismatch at one end, possibly a read error. The chain joins TRBV7-6 to TRBJ2-1; D might be TRBD2 (7 bases). The length of the CDR3 is 17 residues. CDR1 is SGHVS, CDR2 FNYEAQ, per germline. The CDR3 is CASSLAPVGGLYNEQFF. Here the CDR3 DNA reads TGTGCCAGCAGCCTAGCGCCGGTGGGGGGGCTTTACAATGAGCAGTTCTTC.

The chain has TRBV6-1 and TRBJ2-1, with TRBD2 matching 9 bases. Germline V gene data show CDR1 as MNHNS and CDR2 as SASEGT. After removal of 1 base from V and 5 bases from J, the junction contained 12 bases not matched to a gene. The CDR3 is 18 amino acids. The CDR3 sequence: CASSEVFAGGRTDNEQFF. The CDR3 nucleotides read TGTGCCAGCAGTGAAGTATTTGCGGGAGGGCGTACGGACAATGAGCAGTTCTTC.

This clonotype was detected a few times. The rearrangement uses TRBV7-8 and TRBJ1-1, with 8 bases fitting TRBD1. Germline V gene sequence: CDR1 SGHVS, CDR2 FQNEAQ. Trimming at V came to 5 bases and at J to 2 bases, leaving 7 bases not matched to a gene. The CDR3 runs 15 residues. The CDR3 region is CASSKGQGLNTEAFF. The CDR3 DNA reads as TGTGCCAGCAGCAAAGGACAGGGACTAAACACTGAAGCTTTCTTT.

The chain uses TRBV7-6 and TRBJ1-5, with D perhaps TRBD1 (6 bases). The V gene lost 5 bases and the J gene lost 8 bases, with 16 bases spanning the gap. CDR3 size: 14 residues. CDR1 and CDR2 from the germline V gene are SGHVS and FNYEAQ. The CDR3, as DNA: TGTGCCAGCAGCGCCTACAGGGAGGGAAAGCCCCAGCATTTT. Amino acids: CASSAYREGKPQHF.

This clonotype was observed a few times. The CDR3 DNA reads as TGTGCCAGCAGTTTAACCCTGTGGACTAGCGGGAACGAGCAGTACTTC. It translates to CASSLTLWTSGNEQYF. The chain joins TRBV27 to TRBJ2-7; 12 bases align to TRBD2. The CDR3 has 16 amino acids. V shed 2 bases and J 5 bases; nucleotides not matched to a gene: 7. Germline CDR1 MNHEY, CDR2 SMNVEV (reference sequence).

The chain links TRBV27 to TRBJ2-7; weak D call: TRBD1 (7 bases). Germline-derived CDR1 and CDR2 are MNHEY and SMNVEV (reference sequence). The CDR3 contains 14 residues. V was shortened by 4 bases and J by 3 bases, with 13 bases between the two germline ends. The CDR3, as DNA: TGTGCCAGCAGTTCCTCCAGGGGGGTCTACGAGCAGTACTTC. As protein: CASSSSRGVYEQYF.

The chain joins TRBV14 to TRBJ2-7; D not certain. This CDR3 region has 17 residues. V was trimmed by 0 bases and J by 0 bases, leaving 15 bases between them. The germline CDR1 and CDR2 sequences are SGHDN and FVKESK. The CDR3 DNA follows: TGTGCCAGCAGCCAAGAGGTATACAGAGCCTTCTCCTACGAGCAGTACTTC. This encodes CASSQEVYRAFSYEQYF. Based on the CDR3 plus reference TRBV14 and TRBJ2-7, the full variable domain is EAGVTQFPSHSVIEKGQTVTLRCDPISGHDNLYWYRRVMGKEIKFLLHFVKESKQDESGMPNNRFLAERTGGTYSTLKVQPAELEDSGVYFCASSQEVYRAFSYEQYFGPGTRLTVT.

The chain is built from TRBV7-6 and TRBJ2-7, with 8 bases fitting TRBD1. Germline lookup yields CDR1 SGHVS and CDR2 FNYEAQ. The CDR3 covers 15 residues. J lost 6 bases, V lost 0 bases, and 7 bases had no gene match. CDR3 amino acids: CASSLARTGTIEQYF. The DNA of the CDR3 is TGTGCCAGCAGCTTAGCACGGACAGGGACAATCGAGCAGTACTTC.